These 21 T cell receptor beta chains were all obtained from the same sample, sequenced in a study of identical twins. TCRdb re-analysed the 5' RACE reads in MiXCR, keeping a single row per CDR3 protein. Among some 1,700,000 distinct CDR3 sequences, around 33% were seen once, and the ten largest hold under 0.35%. Sequences were obtained from cord blood. The receptors originated from a newborn girl in good health.

Points on this clonotype: No DNA is shown, since the ends of the CDR3 on it are uncertain; the CDR3 is the one TCRdb lists. The chain links TRBV4-2 to TRBJ2-3; TRBD2 reflects the table's D call only, with no check against the DNA. The CDR3 extends over 16 residues, inclusive of both ends. Per germline, CDR1 LGHNA and CDR2 YNFKEQ. This CDR3 is CASSQEFGGGTDTRYF.

This clonotype appeared a few times. The gene calls are TRBV20-1 and TRBJ2-3; D call uncertain. The CDR3 loop spans 13 amino acids. V was clipped by 2 bases and J by 3 bases, with 9 bases between them. CDR1 is DFQATT and CDR2 is SNEGSKA in the germline V gene (reference sequence). The DNA for the CDR3 is TGCAGTGCTAGACCCCTTGGGACAGATACGCAGTATTTT. Protein: CSARPLGTDTQYF.

This chain links TRBV4-1 with TRBJ2-2; TRBD2 agrees at 13 bases. Germline V gene lookup returns CDR1 MGHRA and CDR2 YSYEKL. CDR3 length: 18 residues. With 2 bases clipped from V and 1 base from J, the junction kept 4 bases outside the gene matches. This CDR3 is CASSQRGLAGENTGELFF. The CDR3 DNA sequence: TGCGCCAGCAGCCAACGCGGACTAGCGGGAGAGAACACCGGGGAGCTGTTTTTT.

This clonotype was counted a few times. The chain employs TRBV10-3 and TRBJ2-1; a weak D match, TRBD2 (6 bases). Germline-derived CDR1 and CDR2 are ENHRY and SYGVKD. The CDR3 covers 12 residues. Trimming stripped 6 bases from V and 8 bases from J, with 11 bases between. The CDR3 DNA reads TGTGCCATCAGGGCCAGCGGGTATGAGCAGTTCTTC. Amino acids: CAIRASGYEQFF.

The CDR3 sequence is CSAPHLKTVQNTEAFF. Written as DNA, the CDR3 is TGCAGTGCTCCCCACCTAAAGACAGTGCAGAACACTGAAGCTTTCTTT. The chain employs TRBV20-1 and TRBJ1-1; maybe TRBD1 (5 bases). The CDR3 covers 16 residues. Germline V CDR1 and CDR2: DFQATT, SNEGSKA (reference sequence). With 5 bases removed from V and 1 base from J, the gap between germline ends came to 20 bases.

This chain connects TRBV7-2 to TRBJ2-1, with unresolved D. The CDR3 totals 16 residues. Germline-derived CDR1 and CDR2 are SGHTA and FQGNSA. Trimming took off 5 bases at V and 0 bases at J, with 14 bases between the two ends. In DNA, the CDR3 is TGTGCCAGCAGCACATTCCGCCCAGGCTCCTACAATGAGCAGTTCTTC. Translating gives CASSTFRPGSYNEQFF. Combining the CDR3 with reference TRBV7-2 and TRBJ2-1 gives the whole variable domain GAGVSQSPSNKVTEKGKDVELRCDPISGHTALYWYRQSLGQGLEFLIYFQGNSAPDKSGLPSDRFSAERTGGSVSTLTIQRTQQEDSAVYLCASSTFRPGSYNEQFFGPGTRLTVL.

This rearrangement joins TRBV7-2 to TRBJ1-5; weak D call: TRBD1 (6 bases). The length of the CDR3 is 13 residues. Trimming stripped 7 bases from V and 4 bases from J, with 11 bases between. Germline V gives CDR1 SGHTA, CDR2 FQGNSA. CDR3 nucleotides: TGTGCCAGCAATTATCAGGGGAATCAGCCCCAGCATTTT. It encodes CASNYQGNQPQHF.

This clonotype was picked up one time. The J gene is TRBJ2-5, the V gene TRBV28; maybe TRBD1 (5 bases). This CDR3 region has 17 residues. The germline V gene encodes CDR1 MDHEN and CDR2 SYDVKM. The CDR3 bases are TGTGTCGGCAGCACGGCCCCAGACAGTTCGGACCAAGAGACCCAGTACTTC. Its protein product is CVGSTAPDSSDQETQYF.

This chain uses TRBV21-1 with TRBJ2-3. TRBV21-1 is marked as a pseudogene. This CDR3 spans 14 amino acids. CDR3 amino acids: CASSKLEATDTQYF. In DNA form, the CDR3 reads TGTGCCAGCAGCAAATTGGAAGCGACAGATACGCAGTATTTT.

The V gene is TRBV15, the J gene TRBJ2-1, with 7 bases that match TRBD1. CDR3 length: 12 amino acids. With 3 bases clipped from V and 7 bases from J, the junction kept 0 bases outside the gene matches. Germline CDR1 and CDR2: LNHNV and YYDKDF (reference sequence). The CDR3 sequence: CATSSRGNEQFF. CDR3 sequence (DNA): TGTGCCACCAGCAGCAGGGGGAATGAGCAGTTCTTC.

This clonotype showed up just a few times. V and J are TRBV12-3 or TRBV12-4 and TRBJ2-5; no reliable D call. Trimming left V 6 bases short and J 0 bases short, with 14 bases between. CDR3 size: 15 residues. The CDR3 reads CASSPIDFNQETQYF. The CDR3 DNA follows: TGTGCCAGCAGCCCCATTGACTTTAACCAAGAGACCCAGTACTTC.

The genes are TRBV7-9 and TRBJ2-1, with 8 bases lining up with TRBD2. The J call may be faulty, since TRBJ2-7 better matches the DNA end. CDR1 and CDR2 from the germline V gene are SEHNR and FQNEAQ (reference sequence). CDR3 size: 17 residues. CDR3 sequence: CASSLVPGRDLYNEQYF. The CDR3 bases are TGTGCCAGCAGCTTAGTTCCCGGGAGGGACCTTTACAATGAGCAGTACTTC.

This chain connects TRBV10-3 to TRBJ2-7; D is possibly TRBD1 (5 bases). Trimming pared 0 bases from V and 2 bases from J, leaving 20 bases between. The germline V gene encodes CDR1 ENHRY and CDR2 SYGVKD. This CDR3 comprises 18 residues. The CDR3 DNA reads TGTGCCATCAGTGAGTCGAAAATAATAGGGCCAGGGACCTACGAGCAGTACTTC. Translating it yields CAISESKIIGPGTYEQYF.

This clonotype was recorded a few times. V usage is TRBV12-3 or TRBV12-4 and J usage is TRBJ2-1; tentative D call: TRBD2 (6 bases). CDR3 length: 14 residues. V lost 8 bases, J lost 0 bases, and 11 bases lay in between. The CDR3 sequence is CASGTSRSYNEQFF. The CDR3, as DNA: TGTGCCAGCGGGACTTCTCGCTCCTACAATGAGCAGTTCTTC.

This clonotype was observed at least ten times. This sequence joins TRBV4-2 and TRBJ2-3, with 7 bases matching TRBD2. V trimming: 4 bases; J trimming: 2 bases; junction bases outside the gene matches: 9. The CDR3 runs 16 residues. CDR1 and CDR2 from the germline V gene are LGHNA and YNFKEQ. For the CDR3, the DNA is TGTGCCAGCAGCCGGGCTAGCGGCTCTGACACAGATACGCAGTATTTT. It specifies CASSRASGSDTDTQYF.

Only a few counts were recorded for this clonotype. The rearrangement links TRBV20-1 to TRBJ2-5; 7 bases are shared with TRBD2. The V and J ends lost 5 bases and 4 bases, in that order; junction bases with no gene match: 10. The CDR3 runs to 14 residues. The germline gives CDR1 DFQATT, CDR2 SNEGSKA (reference sequence). The DNA of the CDR3 is TGCAGTGCTTCCGGGGACTACCACGGAGAGACCCAGTACTTC. Protein product: CSASGDYHGETQYF.

The CDR3 DNA is TGTGCCAGCAGTCGGCACGGGGCGAGTGGCAATCAGCCCCAGCATTTT. Its translation: CASSRHGASGNQPQHF. The V call is TRBV27, the J call TRBJ1-5; D may be TRBD1 (5 bases). Germline V gene lookup returns CDR1 MNHEY and CDR2 SMNVEV (reference sequence). The CDR3 contains 16 residues. V was clipped by 5 bases and J by 2 bases, with 16 bases between them.

This sequence joins TRBV7-2 and TRBJ2-7; 10 positions agree with TRBD2. The CDR3 length is 15 residues. Unmatched junction bases numbered 7, after V lost 5 bases and J lost 3 bases. In germline, CDR1 is SGHTA, CDR2 FQGNSA. The CDR3 protein is CASSRTASGGYEQYF. Written as DNA, the CDR3 is TGTGCCAGCAGCCGGACGGCTAGCGGGGGCTACGAGCAGTACTTC.

This clonotype occurred many times. The rearrangement uses TRBV10-3 and TRBJ2-1, with D possibly matching TRBD1 (5 bases). This CDR3 spans 15 amino acids. Germline values: CDR1 ENHRY, CDR2 SYGVKD. Trimming pared 0 bases from V and 5 bases from J, leaving 11 bases between. CDR3 coding DNA: TGTGCCATCAGTGAGTCGGGGCTCGATAACAATGAGCAGTTCTTC. Protein sequence: CAISESGLDNNEQFF.

The chain recombines TRBV12-3 or TRBV12-4 with TRBJ2-5; 7 bases agree with TRBD2. V lost 6 bases to trimming and J lost 11 bases; unmatched junction nucleotides: 15. There are 14 residues in the CDR3. The CDR3 here is CASSRSQGRGEQYF. For the CDR3, the DNA is TGTGCCAGCAGCCGGTCCCAGGGCCGGGGGGAGCAGTACTTC.

This clonotype has a handful of counts. V is TRBV18 and J is TRBJ2-7; 7 nucleotides line up with TRBD1. The length of the CDR3 is 15 residues. Looked up from germline, CDR1 is KGHSH and CDR2 is LQKENI. Unmatched junction bases numbered 8, after V lost 3 bases and J lost 3 bases. In DNA, the CDR3 is TGTGCCAGCTCACCGGGACAGAGCACGTTCTACGAGCAGTACTTC. Residues: CASSPGQSTFYEQYF.